This TCR beta chain was profiled in a study of cytomegalovirus exposure and HLA in healthy donors. Both 60 Vbeta primers and 13 Jbeta primers went into the PCR. Repertoires were generated with immunoSEQ multiplex PCR, while TCRdb's copy carries only in-frame clones and drops some. The data contain around 140,000 clones, over 70% of them singletons. V gave up 5 bases and J gave up 6 bases; unmatched junction bases: 7. The CDR3 loop spans 15 amino acids. The germline V gene has CDR1 MNHEY and CDR2 SMNVEV (reference sequence). The material sequenced was PBMCs. The gene calls are TRBV27 and TRBJ2-7, with 13 nucleotides matching TRBD2. The receptor comes from a woman under 30 in good health and CMV-seronegative. The CDR3 DNA is TGTGCCAGCAGTCAAGCTAGACTAGCGGGAGGCGAGCAGTACTTC. Amino acids: CASSQARLAGGEQYF.